This passage covers 4 T cell receptor beta chains from one sample sequenced in a study of T cell responses to AZD1222 COVID-19 vaccine (dated by TCRdb to about 2021). The library was built by means of the immunoSEQ multiplex PCR assay. Not all clones reach the TCRdb copy of this immuneACCESS table, which keeps in-frame sequences only. Checked studies attribute under half of the gap to unresolved V genes and leave the rest unexplained. The sample table shows approximately 110,000 clones, and more than 75% are seen once. In total, the top ten clones hold around a tenth of the sample. This specimen's time point label, interpreted: baseline before first vaccination. Here the sequenced sample was peripheral blood, taken on day 0 of AZD1222 vaccination. The receptors come from an adult in good health.

This clone appeared a few times. The genes are TRBV2 and TRBJ1-2; D not certain. This CDR3 contains 13 residues. CDR1 SNHLY and CDR2 FYNNEI come from the germline V gene. V lost 2 bases and J 6 bases, leaving 10 bases between the germline ends. CDR3 nucleotides: TGTGCCAGCAGTGAATTCCATACGGATGGCTACACCTTC. It translates to CASSEFHTDGYTF.

The V gene is TRBV28, the J gene TRBJ1-6; perhaps TRBD1 as D (6 bases). Deletions cut 4 bases from V and 9 bases from J, with 13 bases between. This CDR3 comprises 14 residues. Germline values: CDR1 MDHEN, CDR2 SYDVKM. This chain's CDR3 is CASSYPQGRSPLHF. CDR3 nucleotide sequence: TGTGCCAGCAGTTACCCGCAGGGGCGTTCACCCCTCCACTTT.

The V and J genes are TRBV6-5 and TRBJ1-1; no clear D. The CDR3 sequence is 13 residues long. V lost 3 bases and J lost 3, with 8 bases in between. Germline V CDR1 and CDR2: MNHEY, SVGAGI. Written as DNA, the CDR3 is TGTGCCAGCAGTTATGGGAGGTACACTGAAGCTTTCTTT. Encoded protein: CASSYGRYTEAFF.

The chain joins TRBV28 to TRBJ2-1; 11 bases are shared with TRBD1. Germline-derived CDR1 and CDR2 are MDHEN and SYDVKM. CDR3 length equals 18 residues. Trimming cost V 3 bases and J 3 bases; bases outside gene matches: 10. This chain's CDR3 is CASSFRILGTGGYNEQFF. CDR3 DNA sequence: TGTGCCAGCAGTTTTAGAATATTGGGGACAGGGGGCTACAATGAGCAGTTCTTC.